These 20 T cell receptor beta chains originate from one sample sequenced in a study of blood T cell repertoires in COVID-19. Sequenced by immunoSEQ multiplex PCR; TCRdb stores in-frame clones only, minus some. Of under 150,000 clones in the sample, 60% to 85% are singletons; the top ten hold over 7%. Source material: peripheral blood. These receptor sequences come from a man aged 50 or older with active or convalescent COVID-19.

The genes are TRBV9 and TRBJ1-6; D not certain. V lost 0 bases and J lost 4, with 14 bases in between. Germline CDR1 is SGDLS and CDR2 is YYNGEE. The CDR3 totals 17 residues. The CDR3 spells CASSVGAGGRYNSPLHF. CDR3 sequence (DNA): TGTGCCAGCAGCGTAGGAGCTGGTGGGCGATATAATTCACCCCTCCACTTT.

This clone occurred once. The chain links TRBV9 to TRBJ1-4; no clear D gene. The CDR3 consists of 15 residues. V lost 7 bases, J lost 2 bases, and 15 bases lay in between. CDR1 is SGDLS and CDR2 is YYNGEE in the germline V gene. CDR3 residues: CASSRSGSTNEKLFF. CDR3 sequence (DNA): TGTGCCAGCTCCAGGTCGGGGTCGACTAATGAAAAACTGTTTTTT. The variable domain in full, with the rest retrieved from reference TRBV9 and TRBJ1-4, is DSGVTQTPKHLITATGQRVTLRCSPRSGDLSVYWYQQSLDQGLQFLIQYYNGEERAKGNILERFSAQQFPDLHSELNLSSLELGDSALYFCASSRSGSTNEKLFFGSGTQLSVL.

This chain uses TRBV28 with TRBJ2-2; 9 positions match TRBD2. V shed 2 bases, J shed 4 bases, and the junction held 8 bases outside the gene matches. There are 17 residues in the CDR3. Germline V gene data show CDR1 as MDHEN and CDR2 as SYDVKM. CDR3 in amino acids: CASSLTRGGRVTGELFF. CDR3 in DNA: TGTGCCAGCAGTTTAACCCGCGGCGGGAGGGTCACCGGGGAGCTGTTTTTT.

The rearrangement joins TRBV7-3 to TRBJ2-1; D possibly corresponds to TRBD2 (6 bases). The CDR3 extends over 17 amino acids. CDR1 and CDR2 from the germline V gene are SGHTA and FQGTGA. V gave up 8 bases and J gave up 3 bases, with 23 bases separating them. CDR3 region: CASPGDDLRSFYNEQFF. In DNA, the CDR3 is TGTGCCAGCCCGGGGGACGACCTCCGATCATTCTACAATGAGCAGTTCTTC.

The chain couples TRBV5-8 to TRBJ1-3, with a weak D call TRBD1 (6 bases). Germline V CDR1 and CDR2: SGHTS, YDEGEE. V gave up 3 bases and J gave up 0 bases, with 10 bases separating them. The CDR3 loop spans 15 amino acids. The CDR3 loop reads CASSSDRNSGNTIYF. The CDR3 DNA follows: TGTGCCAGCAGCTCAGACAGGAACTCTGGAAACACCATATATTTT.

The V gene is TRBV6-5, the J gene TRBJ1-5; 9 nucleotides agree with TRBD1. The germline V gene has CDR1 MNHEY and CDR2 SVGAGI. Losses at the gene ends were 2 bases for V and 0 bases for J; bases not matched to a gene: 2. This CDR3 is 16 amino acids long. CDR3 in amino acids: CASSYGQGHSNQPQHF. The CDR3 coding sequence is TGTGCCAGCAGTTACGGACAGGGGCATAGCAATCAGCCCCAGCATTTT.

The rearrangement joins TRBV27 to TRBJ2-3; the match to TRBD2 covers 12 bases. The junction had 10 bases not matched to a gene; V was cut back by 1 base and J by 5 bases. CDR1 and CDR2 (germline): MNHEY, SMNVEV (reference sequence). The CDR3 sequence is 18 residues long. The CDR3 region is CASSLWTSSGRGGDTQYF. In nucleotides, the CDR3 is TGTGCCAGCAGTTTATGGACCTCTAGCGGGAGGGGGGGAGATACGCAGTATTTT.

This clone has more than one count but fewer than ten. The chain combines TRBV3-1 (or the pseudogene TRBV3-2) with TRBJ2-7; 10 positions agree with TRBD2. The CDR3 is 15 residues long. Germline V CDR1 and CDR2: LGHDT, YNNKEL (reference sequence). Trimming took 0 bases from V and 9 from J; bases not matched to a gene: 8. The CDR3 reads CASSQEASGRLGQYF. DNA of the CDR3: TGTGCCAGCAGCCAAGAGGCTAGCGGGAGACTTGGGCAGTACTTC.

The J gene is TRBJ2-1, the V gene TRBV2, with 8 bases that match TRBD2. The germline CDR1 and CDR2 sequences are SNHLY and FYNNEI. Trimming took 3 bases from V and 1 from J; bases not matched to a gene: 8. This CDR3 contains 17 residues. The CDR3 spells CASSDASGGPSYNEQFF. The CDR3 DNA is TGTGCCAGCAGTGATGCGTCGGGAGGGCCGTCCTACAATGAGCAGTTCTTC.

The V call is TRBV30, the J call TRBJ1-2; perhaps TRBD1 as D (6 bases). In germline, CDR1 is GTSNPN, CDR2 SVGIG (reference sequence). The CDR3 covers 13 residues. The ends were cut back, 4 bases at V and 0 bases at J, with 9 bases in the middle. The CDR3 region has the DNA TGTGCCTGGATGAGGACAGCTAACTATGGCTACACCTTC. This translates into CAWMRTANYGYTF.

The chain has TRBV28 and TRBJ2-2; 8 bases fit TRBD2. Per the germline V gene, CDR1 is MDHEN and CDR2 is SYDVKM. The CDR3 is 15 residues long. V was clipped by 6 bases and J by 7 bases; unmatched bases: 10. The CDR3 is CASRTPGLVGGELFF. CDR3 nucleotides: TGTGCCAGCAGGACCCCGGGACTAGTGGGCGGGGAGCTGTTTTTT.

The chain has TRBV27 and TRBJ2-1, with 7 nucleotides matching TRBD2. The CDR3 spans 15 residues. The germline gives CDR1 MNHEY, CDR2 SMNVEV (reference sequence). The trim removed 6 bases at V and 8 bases at J, leaving 13 bases unmatched. The CDR3 DNA follows: TGTGCCAGCAGCCATCGACGGGAGGCTTGGGATGAGCAGTTCTTC. Its protein product is CASSHRREAWDEQFF.

In its sample, this clone was seen a few times. V is TRBV7-9 and J is TRBJ1-5, with 7 bases identical to TRBD1. The CDR3 loop spans 15 amino acids. With V trimmed by 1 base and J by 5 bases, 5 bases remained unmatched. Germline V lookup: CDR1 SEHNR, CDR2 FQNEAQ (reference sequence). In DNA, the CDR3 is TGTGCCAGCAGCTTAGACAGGGGCATATATCAGCCCCAGCATTTT. Amino acids: CASSLDRGIYQPQHF.

The CDR3 is CASSASGIDTQYF. CDR3 DNA: TGCGCCAGCAGTGCTAGCGGTATTGATACGCAGTATTTT. The rearrangement links TRBV10-1 to TRBJ2-3; TRBD2 matches 7 bases. The V and J ends lost 4 bases and 6 bases, in that order; junction bases with no gene match: 4. This CDR3 is 13 amino acids long. The germline V gene has CDR1 WNHNN and CDR2 SYGVQD (reference sequence).

The chain couples TRBV27 to TRBJ1-1; perhaps TRBD1 as D (6 bases). V lost 5 bases, J lost 5 bases, and 18 bases lay in between. This CDR3 region has 15 residues. Germline lookup yields CDR1 MNHEY and CDR2 SMNVEV (reference sequence). CDR3 nucleotides: TGTGCCAGCAGTCCTCTTACAGGGTTGGGGACTGAAGCTTTCTTT. Translation: CASSPLTGLGTEAFF.

This clone was picked up one time. The CDR3 protein is CASSFGTGESETQYF. CDR3 bases: TGTGCCAGTAGCTTTGGGACAGGGGAGTCAGAGACCCAGTACTTC. V is TRBV19 and J is TRBJ2-5, with TRBD1 matching 10 bases. The V gene's germline CDR1 is LNHDA and CDR2 SQIVND (reference sequence). Trimming removed 6 bases from V and 4 bases from J; junction bases left unmatched: 8. The CDR3 covers 15 residues. Full variable domain (remainder filled in from reference TRBV19 and TRBJ2-5): DGGITQSPKYLFRKEGQNVTLSCEQNLNHDAMYWYRQDPGQGLRLIYYSQIVNDFQKGDIAEGYSVSREKKESFPLTVTSAQKNPTAFYLCASSFGTGESETQYFGPGTRLLVL.

The chain is built from TRBV5-5 and TRBJ2-7, with 8 bases lining up with TRBD1. J was trimmed by 3 bases and V by 1 base; bases with no gene match: 6. The CDR3 runs 15 residues. Per the germline V gene, CDR1 is SGHKS and CDR2 is YYEKEE (reference sequence). CDR3 region: CASSLQGATIYEQYF. The CDR3 DNA follows: TGTGCCAGCAGCTTGCAGGGGGCTACAATCTACGAGCAGTACTTC.

The chain combines TRBV9 with TRBJ2-7; TRBD2 aligns across 11 bases. The CDR3 has 15 residues. Germline CDR1 and CDR2: SGDLS and YYNGEE. J was trimmed by 5 bases and V by 3 bases; bases with no gene match: 7. The CDR3 sequence is CASSGGILAGDEQYF. For the CDR3, the DNA is TGTGCCAGCAGCGGAGGGATACTAGCGGGAGACGAGCAGTACTTC.

The table lists this clone with a few counts. The chain uses TRBV15 and TRBJ2-5; a possible D gene is TRBD2 (7 bases). The CDR3 runs to 15 residues. The germline gives CDR1 LNHNV, CDR2 YYDKDF (reference sequence). Between the trimmed V and J ends, which lost 0 bases and 5 bases, there was a span of 13 bases. CDR3: CATSRDGGPRETQYF. DNA for the CDR3: TGTGCCACCAGCAGAGACGGGGGGCCTCGGGAGACCCAGTACTTC.

V is TRBV28 and J is TRBJ2-2; 16 bases fit TRBD2. Trimming removed 2 bases from V and 1 base from J; junction bases left unmatched: 4. In germline, CDR1 is MDHEN, CDR2 SYDVKM. CDR3 length equals 19 residues. The CDR3 DNA reads TGTGCCAGCAGTTTACCGGGACTAGCGGGAGGGGGGAACACCGGGGAGCTGTTTTTT. It is translated as CASSLPGLAGGGNTGELFF.